This T cell receptor beta chain was recovered during a study of molecular identifiers for immune sequencing clone quantification. This clonotype has at least ten counts. TCRdb passed the PCR reads through MiXCR, listing each CDR3 protein once. The sample yields some 65,000 distinct CDR3 sequences, 18% seen once. Trimming removed 6 bases from V and 5 bases from J; junction bases left unmatched: 11. This CDR3 is built from 15 residues. CDR1 and CDR2 (germline): SNHLY, FYNNEI. Source material: naive CD8+ T cells from blood, with Jurkat cell RNA spiked in. The subset is: FACS-sorted CD8+CD4-CCR7+CD45RA+ naive T cells. The rearrangement joins TRBV2 to TRBJ2-5; 8 bases are shared with TRBD2. The receptor was derived from a human donor in good health. Some libraries in this study had Jurkat cell RNA spiked in. CDR3 loop: CASRTVRGALETQYF. The CDR3 DNA reads as TGTGCCAGCAGGACCGTGCGGGGGGCCTTGGAGACCCAGTACTTC.